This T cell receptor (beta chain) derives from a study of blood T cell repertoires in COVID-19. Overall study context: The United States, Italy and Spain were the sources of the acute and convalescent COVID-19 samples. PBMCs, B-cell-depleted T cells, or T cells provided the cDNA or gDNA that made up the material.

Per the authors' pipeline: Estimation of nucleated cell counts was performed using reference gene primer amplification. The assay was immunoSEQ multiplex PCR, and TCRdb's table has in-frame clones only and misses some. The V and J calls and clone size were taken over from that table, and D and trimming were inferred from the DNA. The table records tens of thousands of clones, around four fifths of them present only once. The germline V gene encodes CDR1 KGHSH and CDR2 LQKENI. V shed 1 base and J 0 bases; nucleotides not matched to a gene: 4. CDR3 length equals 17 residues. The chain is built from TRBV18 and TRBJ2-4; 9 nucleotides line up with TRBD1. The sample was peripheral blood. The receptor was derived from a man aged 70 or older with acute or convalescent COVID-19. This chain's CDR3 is CASSPQGTGLAKNIQYF. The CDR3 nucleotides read TGTGCCAGCTCACCACAAGGGACAGGGCTAGCCAAAAACATTCAGTACTTC.